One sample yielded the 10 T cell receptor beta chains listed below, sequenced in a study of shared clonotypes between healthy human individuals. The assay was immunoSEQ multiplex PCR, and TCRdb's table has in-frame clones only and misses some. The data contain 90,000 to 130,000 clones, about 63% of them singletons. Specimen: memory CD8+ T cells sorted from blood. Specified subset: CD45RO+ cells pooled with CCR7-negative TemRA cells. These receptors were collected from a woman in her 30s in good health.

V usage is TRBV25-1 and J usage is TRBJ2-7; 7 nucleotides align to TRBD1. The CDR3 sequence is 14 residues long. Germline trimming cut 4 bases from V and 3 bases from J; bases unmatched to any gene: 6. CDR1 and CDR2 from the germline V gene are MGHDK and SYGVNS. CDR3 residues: CASSASGTVYEQYF. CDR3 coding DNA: TGTGCCAGCAGTGCGTCCGGGACAGTCTACGAGCAGTACTTC.

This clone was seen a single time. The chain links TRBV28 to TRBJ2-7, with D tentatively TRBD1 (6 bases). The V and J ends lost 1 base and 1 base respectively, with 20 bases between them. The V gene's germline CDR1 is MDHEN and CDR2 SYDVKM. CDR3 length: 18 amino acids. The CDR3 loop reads CASSLFARTAEKSYEQYF. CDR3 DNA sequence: TGTGCCAGCAGTTTATTTGCCCGGACAGCGGAGAAGTCCTACGAGCAGTACTTC.

CDR3 amino acids: CASSLFMVEGTSDGYTF. CDR3 bases: TGTGCCAGCAGTTTATTCATGGTGGAGGGGACCTCTGATGGCTACACCTTC. V gene TRBV28 combines with J gene TRBJ1-2, with D perhaps TRBD1 (5 bases). Per the germline V gene, CDR1 is MDHEN and CDR2 is SYDVKM. V dropped 1 base and J dropped 6 bases, with 21 bases sitting between them. This CDR3 is built from 17 residues.

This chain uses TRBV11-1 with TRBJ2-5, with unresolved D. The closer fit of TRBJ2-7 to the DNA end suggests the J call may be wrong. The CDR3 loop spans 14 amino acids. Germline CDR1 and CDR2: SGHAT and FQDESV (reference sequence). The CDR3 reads CASSLVAESYEQYF. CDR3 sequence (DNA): TGTGCCAGCAGCTTAGTGGCAGAGTCCTACGAGCAGTACTTC.

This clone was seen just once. Written as DNA, the CDR3 is TGTGCCAGCAGCTGCCCACTGGGGAAGACGGTCGAGGTCTATGGCTACACCTTC. This encodes CASSCPLGKTVEVYGYTF. This chain uses TRBV5-6 with TRBJ1-2; no definite D call. The CDR3 extends over 18 amino acids. In germline, CDR1 is SGHDT, CDR2 YYEEEE. The V gene lost 3 bases and the J gene lost 4 bases, with 25 bases spanning the gap.

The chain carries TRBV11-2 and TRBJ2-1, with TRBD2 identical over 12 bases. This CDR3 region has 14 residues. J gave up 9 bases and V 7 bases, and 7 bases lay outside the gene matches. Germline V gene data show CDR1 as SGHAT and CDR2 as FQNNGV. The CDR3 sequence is CASTTTSGRSEQFF. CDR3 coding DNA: TGTGCCAGCACCACGACTAGCGGGAGATCTGAGCAGTTCTTC.

The CDR3 bases are TGTGCCAGCAGTGGGGTGGCGGAAGCTTCCTACAATGAGCAGTTCTTC. Translating it yields CASSGVAEASYNEQFF. This sequence joins TRBV25-1 and TRBJ2-1; no clear D gene. The CDR3 loop spans 16 amino acids. The V gene's germline CDR1 is MGHDK and CDR2 SYGVNS. V was pared by 4 bases and J by 1 base, with 14 bases between.

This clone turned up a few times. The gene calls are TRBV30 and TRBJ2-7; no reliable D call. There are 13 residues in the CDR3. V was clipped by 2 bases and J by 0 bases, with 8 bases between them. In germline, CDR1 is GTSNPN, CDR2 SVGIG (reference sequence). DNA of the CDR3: TGTGCCTGGAGTTTAGACAACTCCTACGAGCAGTACTTC. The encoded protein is CAWSLDNSYEQYF.

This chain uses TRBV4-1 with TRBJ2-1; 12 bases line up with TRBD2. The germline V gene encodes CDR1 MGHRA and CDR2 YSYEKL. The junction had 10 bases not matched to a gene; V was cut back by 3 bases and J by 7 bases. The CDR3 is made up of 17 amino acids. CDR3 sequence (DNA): TGCGCCAGCAGCCAGGTTATGGGACTAGCGGGCTGGAATGAGCAGTTCTTC. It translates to CASSQVMGLAGWNEQFF.

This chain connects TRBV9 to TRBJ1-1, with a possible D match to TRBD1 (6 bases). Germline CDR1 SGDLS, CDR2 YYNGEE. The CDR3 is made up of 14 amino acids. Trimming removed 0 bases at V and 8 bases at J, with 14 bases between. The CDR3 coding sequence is TGTGCCAGCAGCGTAGTAGCAGGGGCTCGGGAAGCTTTCTTT. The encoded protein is CASSVVAGAREAFF.